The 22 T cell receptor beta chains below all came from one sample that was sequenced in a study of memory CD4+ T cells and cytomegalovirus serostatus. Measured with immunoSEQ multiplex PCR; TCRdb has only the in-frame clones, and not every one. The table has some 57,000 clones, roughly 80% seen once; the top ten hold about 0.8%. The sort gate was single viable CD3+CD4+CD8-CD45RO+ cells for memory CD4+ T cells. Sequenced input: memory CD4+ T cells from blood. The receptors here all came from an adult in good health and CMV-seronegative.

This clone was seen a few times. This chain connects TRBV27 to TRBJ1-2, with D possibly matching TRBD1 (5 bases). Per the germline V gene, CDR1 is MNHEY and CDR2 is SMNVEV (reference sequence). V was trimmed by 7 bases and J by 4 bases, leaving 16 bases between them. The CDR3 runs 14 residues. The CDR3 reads CASTPGRGRYGYTF. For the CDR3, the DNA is TGTGCCAGCACTCCGGGGAGGGGTCGCTATGGCTACACCTTC.

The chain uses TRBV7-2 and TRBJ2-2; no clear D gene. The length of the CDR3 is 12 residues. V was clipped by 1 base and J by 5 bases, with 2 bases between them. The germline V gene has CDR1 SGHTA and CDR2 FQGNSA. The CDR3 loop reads CASSLETGELFF. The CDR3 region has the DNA TGTGCCAGCAGCTTAGAAACCGGGGAGCTGTTTTTT.

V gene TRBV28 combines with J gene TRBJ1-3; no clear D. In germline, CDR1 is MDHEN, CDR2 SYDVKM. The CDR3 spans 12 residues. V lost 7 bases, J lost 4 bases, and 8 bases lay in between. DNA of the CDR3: TGTGCCAGCAAATCCGGAGGAAACACCATATATTTT. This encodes CASKSGGNTIYF.

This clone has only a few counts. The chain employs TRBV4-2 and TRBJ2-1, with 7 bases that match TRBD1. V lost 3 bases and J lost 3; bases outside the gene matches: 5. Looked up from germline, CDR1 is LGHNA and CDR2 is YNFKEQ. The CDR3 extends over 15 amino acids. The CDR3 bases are TGTGCCAGCAGCCAGTCGACAGGGTACTACAATGAGCAGTTCTTC. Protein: CASSQSTGYYNEQFF.

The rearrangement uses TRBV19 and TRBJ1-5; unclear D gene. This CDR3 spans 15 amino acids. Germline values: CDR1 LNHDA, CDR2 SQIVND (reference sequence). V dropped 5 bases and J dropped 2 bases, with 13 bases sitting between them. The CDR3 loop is CASSSNSPGNQPQHF. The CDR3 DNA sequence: TGTGCCAGTAGTTCCAACTCTCCGGGCAATCAGCCCCAGCATTTT.

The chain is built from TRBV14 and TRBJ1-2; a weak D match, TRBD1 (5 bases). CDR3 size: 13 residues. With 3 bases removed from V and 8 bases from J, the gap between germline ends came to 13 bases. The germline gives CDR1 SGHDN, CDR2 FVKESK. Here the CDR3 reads CASSQWRGGGYTF. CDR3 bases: TGTGCCAGCAGCCAGTGGAGGGGAGGCGGCTACACCTTC.

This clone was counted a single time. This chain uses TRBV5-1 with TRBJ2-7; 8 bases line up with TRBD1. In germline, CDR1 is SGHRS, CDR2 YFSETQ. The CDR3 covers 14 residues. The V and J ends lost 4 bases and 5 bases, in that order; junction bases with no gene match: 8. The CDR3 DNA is TGCGCCAGCAGCCGGGACCCAGGGGGCGACGAGCAGTACTTC. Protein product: CASSRDPGGDEQYF. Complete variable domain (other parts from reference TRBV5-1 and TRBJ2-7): KAGVTQTPRYLIKTRGQQVTLSCSPISGHRSVSWYQQTPGQGLQFLFEYFSETQRNKGNFPGRFSGRQFSNSRSEMNVSTLELGDSALYLCASSRDPGGDEQYFGPGTRLTVT.

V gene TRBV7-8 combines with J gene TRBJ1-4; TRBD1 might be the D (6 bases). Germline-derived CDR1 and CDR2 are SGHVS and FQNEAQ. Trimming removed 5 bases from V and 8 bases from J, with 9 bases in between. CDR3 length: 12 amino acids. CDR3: CASSADREKLFF. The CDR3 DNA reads TGTGCCAGCAGCGCAGACAGGGAAAAACTGTTTTTT.

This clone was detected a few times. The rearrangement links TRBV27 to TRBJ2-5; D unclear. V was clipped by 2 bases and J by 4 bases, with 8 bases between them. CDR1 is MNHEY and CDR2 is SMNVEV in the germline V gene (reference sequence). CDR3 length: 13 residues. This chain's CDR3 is CASSLKGRETQYF. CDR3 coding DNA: TGTGCCAGCAGTTTAAAAGGCAGAGAGACCCAGTACTTC.

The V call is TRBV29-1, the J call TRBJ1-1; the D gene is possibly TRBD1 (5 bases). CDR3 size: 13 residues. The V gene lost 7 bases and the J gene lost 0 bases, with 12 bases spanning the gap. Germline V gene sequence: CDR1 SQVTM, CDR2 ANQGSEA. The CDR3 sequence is CSGNRDLNTEAFF. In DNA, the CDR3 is TGCAGCGGTAACCGGGACTTGAACACTGAAGCTTTCTTT.

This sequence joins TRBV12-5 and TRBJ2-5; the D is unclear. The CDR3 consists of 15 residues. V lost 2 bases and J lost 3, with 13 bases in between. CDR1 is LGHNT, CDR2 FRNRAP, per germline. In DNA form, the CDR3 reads TGTGCTAGTGGTTTGCGCGGTTCCGCCAAAGAGACCCAGTACTTC. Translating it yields CASGLRGSAKETQYF.

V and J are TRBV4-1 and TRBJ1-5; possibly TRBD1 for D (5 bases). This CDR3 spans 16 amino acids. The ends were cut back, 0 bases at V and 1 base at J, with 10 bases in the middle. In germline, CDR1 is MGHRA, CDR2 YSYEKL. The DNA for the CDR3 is TGCGCCAGCAGCCAAGATACAGGATCGAGCAATCAGCCCCAGCATTTT. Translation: CASSQDTGSSNQPQHF.

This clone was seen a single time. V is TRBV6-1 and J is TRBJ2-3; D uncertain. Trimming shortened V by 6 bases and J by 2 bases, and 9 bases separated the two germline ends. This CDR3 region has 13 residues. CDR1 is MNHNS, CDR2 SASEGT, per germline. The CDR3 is CASRSGYTDTQYF. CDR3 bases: TGTGCCAGCAGATCCGGCTACACAGATACGCAGTATTTT.

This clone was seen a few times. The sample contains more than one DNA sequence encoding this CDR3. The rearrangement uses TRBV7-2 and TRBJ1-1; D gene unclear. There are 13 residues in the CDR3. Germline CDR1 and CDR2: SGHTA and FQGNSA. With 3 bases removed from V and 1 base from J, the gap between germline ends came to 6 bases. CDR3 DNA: TGTGCCAGCAGCTTTGGCGAGAACACTGAAGCTTTCTTT. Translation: CASSFGENTEAFF.

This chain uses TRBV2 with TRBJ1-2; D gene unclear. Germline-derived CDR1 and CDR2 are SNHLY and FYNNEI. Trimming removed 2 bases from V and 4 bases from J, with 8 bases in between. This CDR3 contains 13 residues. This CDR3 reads CASSERSSYGYTF. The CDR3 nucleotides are TGTGCCAGCAGTGAAAGGTCTTCCTATGGCTACACCTTC.

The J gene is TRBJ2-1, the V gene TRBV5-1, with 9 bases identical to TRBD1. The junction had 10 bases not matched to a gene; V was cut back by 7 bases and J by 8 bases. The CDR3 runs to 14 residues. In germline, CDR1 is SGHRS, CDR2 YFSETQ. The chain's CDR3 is CASGTGQGLDEQFF. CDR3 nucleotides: TGCGCCAGCGGGACGGGACAGGGTTTGGATGAGCAGTTCTTC.

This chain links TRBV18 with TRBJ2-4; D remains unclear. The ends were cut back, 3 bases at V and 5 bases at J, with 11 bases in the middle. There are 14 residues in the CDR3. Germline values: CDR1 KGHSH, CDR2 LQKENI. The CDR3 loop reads CASSPYKGENIQYF. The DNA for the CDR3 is TGTGCCAGCTCACCCTACAAAGGTGAAAACATTCAGTACTTC.

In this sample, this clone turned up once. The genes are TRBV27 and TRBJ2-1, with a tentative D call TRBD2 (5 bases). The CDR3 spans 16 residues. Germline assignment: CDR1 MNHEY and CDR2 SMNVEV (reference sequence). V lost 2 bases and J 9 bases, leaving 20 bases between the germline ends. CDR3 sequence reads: CASSLDLAAGGREQFF. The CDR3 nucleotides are TGTGCCAGCAGTTTAGATCTGGCGGCCGGAGGACGTGAGCAGTTCTTC.

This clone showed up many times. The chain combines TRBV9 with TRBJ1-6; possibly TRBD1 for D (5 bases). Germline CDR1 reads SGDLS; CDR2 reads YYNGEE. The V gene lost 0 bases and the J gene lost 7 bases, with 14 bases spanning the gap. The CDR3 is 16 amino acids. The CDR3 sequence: CASSVDVGPANSPLHF. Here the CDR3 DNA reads TGTGCCAGCAGCGTAGATGTGGGACCAGCGAATTCACCCCTCCACTTT.

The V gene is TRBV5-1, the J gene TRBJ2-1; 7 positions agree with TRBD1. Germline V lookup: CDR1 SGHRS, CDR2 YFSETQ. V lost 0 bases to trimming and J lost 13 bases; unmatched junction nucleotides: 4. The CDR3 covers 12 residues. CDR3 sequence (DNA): TGCGCCAGCAGCTTGGCAGGGGGTTTCCAGTTCTTC. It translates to CASSLAGGFQFF.

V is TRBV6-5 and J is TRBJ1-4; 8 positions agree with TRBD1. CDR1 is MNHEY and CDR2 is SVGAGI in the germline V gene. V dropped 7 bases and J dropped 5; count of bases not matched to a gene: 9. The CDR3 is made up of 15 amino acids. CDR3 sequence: CASTSARTGNEKLFF. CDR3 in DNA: TGTGCCAGCACATCGGCCCGGACAGGGAATGAAAAACTGTTTTTT.

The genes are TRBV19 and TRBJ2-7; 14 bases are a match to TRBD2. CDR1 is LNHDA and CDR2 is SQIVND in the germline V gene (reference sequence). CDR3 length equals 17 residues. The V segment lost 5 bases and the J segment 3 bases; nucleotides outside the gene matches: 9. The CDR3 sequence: CASSPRGTSGSNYEQYF. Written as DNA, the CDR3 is TGTGCCAGTAGTCCCCGGGGGACTAGCGGGAGCAACTACGAGCAGTACTTC.